This record concerns one TCR beta chain sequence. The repertoire was sequenced with immunoSEQ multiplex PCR; TCRdb's copy has only in-frame clones and lacks some. This sample has approximately 100,000 clones, with roughly 86% found just once. The sample originates from a study of control samples from healthy donors and cancer patients. The sequence was obtained from a man aged 60 to 75 in good health. The sample taken for sequencing was blood.

The CDR3 sequence: CASRGPTSGGQETQYF. The DNA of the CDR3 is TGTGCCAGCAGGGGCCCGACTAGCGGGGGGCAAGAGACCCAGTACTTC. This chain links TRBV2 with TRBJ2-5, with 13 bases fitting TRBD2. The CDR3 covers 16 residues. The V gene's germline CDR1 is SNHLY and CDR2 FYNNEI. The junction had 6 bases not matched to a gene; V was cut back by 6 bases and J by 2 bases.